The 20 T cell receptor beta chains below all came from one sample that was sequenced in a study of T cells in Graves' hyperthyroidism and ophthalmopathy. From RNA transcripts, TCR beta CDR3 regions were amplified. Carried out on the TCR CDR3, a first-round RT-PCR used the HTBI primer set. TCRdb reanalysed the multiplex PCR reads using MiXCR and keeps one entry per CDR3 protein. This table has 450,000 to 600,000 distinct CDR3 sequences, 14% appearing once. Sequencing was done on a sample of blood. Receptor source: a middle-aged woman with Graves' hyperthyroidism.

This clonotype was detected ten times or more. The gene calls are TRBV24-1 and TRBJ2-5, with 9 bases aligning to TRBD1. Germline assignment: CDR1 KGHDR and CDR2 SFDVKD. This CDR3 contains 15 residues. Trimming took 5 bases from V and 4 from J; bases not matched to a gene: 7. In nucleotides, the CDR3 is TGTGCCACCAGTGTCACCGGACAGGGGACAGAGACCCAGTACTTC. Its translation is CATSVTGQGTETQYF.

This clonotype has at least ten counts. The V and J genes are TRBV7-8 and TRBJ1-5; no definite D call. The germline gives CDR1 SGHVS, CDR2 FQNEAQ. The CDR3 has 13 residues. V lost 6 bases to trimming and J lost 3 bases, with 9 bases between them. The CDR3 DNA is TGTGCCAGCAGAGGACTAAACAATCAGCCCCAGCATTTT. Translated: CASRGLNNQPQHF.

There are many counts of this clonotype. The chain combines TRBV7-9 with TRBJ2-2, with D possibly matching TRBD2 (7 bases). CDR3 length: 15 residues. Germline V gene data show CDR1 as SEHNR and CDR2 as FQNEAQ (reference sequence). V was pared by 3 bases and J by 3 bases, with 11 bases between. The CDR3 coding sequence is TGTGCCAGCAGCTTTGGAGGGGGGGACACCGGGGAGCTGTTTTTT. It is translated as CASSFGGGDTGELFF.

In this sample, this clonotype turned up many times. CDR3 coding DNA: TGTGCCAGCACTAAGTCACTGATATACGAGCAGTACTTC. As protein: CASTKSLIYEQYF. The chain carries TRBV28 and TRBJ2-7; no clear D. Trimming took off 7 bases at V and 4 bases at J, with 14 bases between the two ends. Germline V gene sequence: CDR1 MDHEN, CDR2 SYDVKM. This CDR3 is built from 13 residues.

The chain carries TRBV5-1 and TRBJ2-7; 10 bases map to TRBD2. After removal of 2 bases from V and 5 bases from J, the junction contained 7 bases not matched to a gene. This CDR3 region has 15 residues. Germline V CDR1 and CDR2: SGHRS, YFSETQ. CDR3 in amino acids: CASSLGAGGPHEQYF. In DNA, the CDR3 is TGCGCCAGCAGCTTAGGAGCGGGAGGGCCCCACGAGCAGTACTTC.

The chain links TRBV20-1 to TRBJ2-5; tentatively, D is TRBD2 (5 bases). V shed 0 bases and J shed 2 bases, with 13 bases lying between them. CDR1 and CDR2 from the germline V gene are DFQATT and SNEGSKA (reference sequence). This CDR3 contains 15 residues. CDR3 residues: CSARDPLAAQETQYF. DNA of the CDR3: TGCAGTGCTAGAGATCCCCTAGCAGCTCAAGAGACCCAGTACTTC.

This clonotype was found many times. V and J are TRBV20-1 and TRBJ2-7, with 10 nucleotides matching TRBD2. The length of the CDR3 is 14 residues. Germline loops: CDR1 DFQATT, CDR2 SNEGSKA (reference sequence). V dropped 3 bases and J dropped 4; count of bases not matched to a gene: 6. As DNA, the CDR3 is TGCAGTGCTAGGCCTCGGACTAGCGGTTACGAGCAGTACTTC. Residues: CSARPRTSGYEQYF.

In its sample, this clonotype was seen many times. This CDR3 is CSAIPSGPTDTQYF. The CDR3 DNA sequence: TGCAGTGCTATCCCATCAGGGCCCACAGATACGCAGTATTTT. The chain links TRBV20-1 to TRBJ2-3; possible D gene TRBD1, 5 bases. CDR3 length equals 14 residues. Germline V lookup: CDR1 DFQATT, CDR2 SNEGSKA (reference sequence). V was pared by 4 bases and J by 2 bases, with 13 bases between.

The CDR3 coding sequence is TGTGCCAGCAGTGAATGGTTGGGGAGCGGGGGTGAGCAGTTCTTC. Translated: CASSEWLGSGGEQFF. This chain joins TRBV25-1 and TRBJ2-1, with 8 bases identical to TRBD2. The CDR3 loop spans 15 amino acids. Germline-derived CDR1 and CDR2 are MGHDK and SYGVNS. V was pared by 1 base and J by 9 bases, with 8 bases of the junction left unmatched.

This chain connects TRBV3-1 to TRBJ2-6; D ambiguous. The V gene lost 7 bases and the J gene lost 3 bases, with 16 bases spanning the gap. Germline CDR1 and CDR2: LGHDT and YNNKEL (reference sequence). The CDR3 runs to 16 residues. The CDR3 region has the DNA TGTGCCAGCACCCTCCGGGTTTTTCGTGGGGCCAACGTCCTGACTTTC. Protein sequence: CASTLRVFRGANVLTF.

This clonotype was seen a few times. Here the CDR3 reads CASSYGLAGGPIDEQYF. In DNA form, the CDR3 reads TGTGCCAGCAGTTACGGACTAGCGGGAGGGCCGATTGACGAGCAGTACTTC. The chain uses TRBV12-3 or TRBV12-4 and TRBJ2-7; 15 bases map to TRBD2. V shed 4 bases and J 5 bases; nucleotides not matched to a gene: 9. The CDR3 is made up of 17 amino acids.

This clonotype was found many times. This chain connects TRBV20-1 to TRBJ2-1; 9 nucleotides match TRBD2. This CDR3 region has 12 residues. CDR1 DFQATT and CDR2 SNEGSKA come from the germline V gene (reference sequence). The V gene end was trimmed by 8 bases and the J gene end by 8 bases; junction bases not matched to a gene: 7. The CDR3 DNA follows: TGCAGTTCACTAGCGGGCCCGGATGAGCAGTTCTTC. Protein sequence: CSSLAGPDEQFF.

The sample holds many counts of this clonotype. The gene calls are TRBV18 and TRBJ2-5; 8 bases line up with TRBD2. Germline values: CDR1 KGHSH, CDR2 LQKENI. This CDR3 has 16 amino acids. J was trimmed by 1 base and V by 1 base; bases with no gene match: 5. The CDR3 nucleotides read TGTGCCAGCTCACCACTGGCGGGAGGCCCCCAAGAGACCCAGTACTTC. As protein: CASSPLAGGPQETQYF. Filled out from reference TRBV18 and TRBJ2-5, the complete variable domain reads NAGVMQNPRHLVRRRGQEARLRCSPMKGHSHVYWYRQLPEEGLKFMVYLQKENIIDESGMPKERFSAEFPKEGPSILRIQQVVRGDSAAYFCASSPLAGGPQETQYFGPGTRLLVL.

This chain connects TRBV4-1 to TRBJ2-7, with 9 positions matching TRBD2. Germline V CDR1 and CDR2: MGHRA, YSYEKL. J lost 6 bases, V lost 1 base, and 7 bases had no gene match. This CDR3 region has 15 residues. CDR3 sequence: CASSQGSGRPSEQYF. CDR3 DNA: TGCGCCAGCAGCCAAGGAAGCGGGAGGCCTTCCGAGCAGTACTTC.

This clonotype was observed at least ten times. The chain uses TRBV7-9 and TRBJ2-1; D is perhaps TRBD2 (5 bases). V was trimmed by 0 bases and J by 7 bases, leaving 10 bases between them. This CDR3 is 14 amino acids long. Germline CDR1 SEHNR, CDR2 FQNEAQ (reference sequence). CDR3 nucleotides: TGTGCCAGCAGCTTAGCGGGAGAAGCTAATGAGCAGTTCTTC. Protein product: CASSLAGEANEQFF.

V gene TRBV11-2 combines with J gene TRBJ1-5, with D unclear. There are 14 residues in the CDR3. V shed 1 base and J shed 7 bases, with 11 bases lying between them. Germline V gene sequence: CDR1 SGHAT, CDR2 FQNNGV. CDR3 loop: CASSLARVGQPQHF. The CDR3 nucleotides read TGTGCCAGCAGCTTAGCGAGGGTAGGGCAGCCCCAGCATTTT.

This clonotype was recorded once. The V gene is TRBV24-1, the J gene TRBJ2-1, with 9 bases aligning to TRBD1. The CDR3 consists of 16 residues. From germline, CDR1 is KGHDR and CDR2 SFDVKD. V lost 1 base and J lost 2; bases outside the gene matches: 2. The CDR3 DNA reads TGTGCCACCAGTGATTTCAGGGACAGGGCCTACAATGAGCAGTTCTTC. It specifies CATSDFRDRAYNEQFF.

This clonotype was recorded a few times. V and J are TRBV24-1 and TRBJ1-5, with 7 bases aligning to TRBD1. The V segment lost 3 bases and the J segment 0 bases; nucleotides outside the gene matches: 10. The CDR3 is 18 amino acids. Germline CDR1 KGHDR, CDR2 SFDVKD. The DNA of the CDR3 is TGTGCCACCAGTGATAGGAAGGTGACAGGGCATAGCAATCAGCCCCAGCATTTT. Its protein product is CATSDRKVTGHSNQPQHF.

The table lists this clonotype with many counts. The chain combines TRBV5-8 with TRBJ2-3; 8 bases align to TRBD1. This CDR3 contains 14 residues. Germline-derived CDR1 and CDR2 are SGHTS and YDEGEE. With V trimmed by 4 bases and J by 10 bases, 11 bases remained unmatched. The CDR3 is CASSKGQGEGAQYF. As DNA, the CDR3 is TGTGCCAGCAGCAAAGGACAGGGAGAAGGGGCGCAGTATTTT.

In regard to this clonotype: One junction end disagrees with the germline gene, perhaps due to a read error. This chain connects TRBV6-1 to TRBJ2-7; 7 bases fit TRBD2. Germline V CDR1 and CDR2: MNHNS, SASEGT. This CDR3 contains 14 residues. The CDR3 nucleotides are TGTACCAGCAGCCGAATAGGGGAGGGCGACGAGCAGTACTTC. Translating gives CTSSRIGEGDEQYF.